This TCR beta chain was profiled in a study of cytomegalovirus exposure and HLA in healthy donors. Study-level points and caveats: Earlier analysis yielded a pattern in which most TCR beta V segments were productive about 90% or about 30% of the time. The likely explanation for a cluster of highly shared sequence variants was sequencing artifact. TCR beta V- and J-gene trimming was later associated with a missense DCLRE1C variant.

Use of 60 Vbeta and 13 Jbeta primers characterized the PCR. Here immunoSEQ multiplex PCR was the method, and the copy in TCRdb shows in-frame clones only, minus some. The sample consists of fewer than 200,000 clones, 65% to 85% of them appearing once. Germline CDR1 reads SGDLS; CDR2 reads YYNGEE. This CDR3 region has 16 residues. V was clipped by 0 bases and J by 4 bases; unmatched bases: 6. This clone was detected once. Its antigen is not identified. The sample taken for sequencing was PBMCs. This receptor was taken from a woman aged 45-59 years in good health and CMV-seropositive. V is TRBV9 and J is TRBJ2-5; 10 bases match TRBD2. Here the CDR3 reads CASSVDQRGGPETQYF. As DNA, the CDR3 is TGTGCCAGCAGCGTAGATCAGCGGGGGGGCCCAGAGACCCAGTACTTC.